This TCR beta chain appears in the sequencing data of a study of graft-versus-host responses after intestinal transplantation. The study's findings and limits: The highest levels of circulating GvH clones went along with early declines in HvG clones after transplant.

This clone was recorded a few times. What it binds is not known. Libraries were prepared by immunoSEQ multiplex PCR; TCRdb keeps only in-frame clonotypes and omits some of them. The sample records just under 20,000 clones, approximately 70% being singletons. Processed graft tissue released its intraepithelial and lamina propria lymphocytes. The CDR3 length is 12 residues. Between the trimmed V and J ends, which lost 4 bases and 6 bases, there was a span of 10 bases. The germline V gene has CDR1 GTSNPN and CDR2 SVGIG (reference sequence). Sequenced here: ileum tissue, sampled around 20 days after intestinal transplant. The TCR sequence derives from a human patient who received an intestinal transplant, so some T cells may come from the graft donor. The chain has TRBV30 and TRBJ2-1, with D tentatively TRBD1 (6 bases). CDR3 sequence: CAWTGAPNEQFF. The CDR3 region has the DNA TGTGCCTGGACAGGGGCGCCCAATGAGCAGTTCTTC.